The 32 T cell receptor beta chains in this list originate from one sample, sequenced in a study of cytomegalovirus exposure and HLA in healthy donors. A multiplex PCR was run with 60 Vbeta primers and 13 Jbeta primers. Some clones are missing from TCRdb's copy, which holds only in-frame ones; the method was immunoSEQ multiplex PCR. The table lists 160,000 or so clones, roughly 80% of them singletons. Sequenced input: PBMCs. The receptors originated from a woman between 25 and 40 years old in good health and CMV-seropositive.

The chain uses TRBV5-1 and TRBJ1-1, with a tentative D call TRBD1 (6 bases). This CDR3 has 16 amino acids. Germline CDR1 and CDR2: SGHRS and YFSETQ. V lost 4 bases, J lost 0 bases, and 16 bases lay in between. The chain's CDR3 is CASSPQPGAMNTEAFF. CDR3 nucleotides: TGCGCCAGCAGCCCCCAGCCAGGGGCCATGAACACTGAAGCTTTCTTT.

J is TRBJ1-2 and V is TRBV29-1; 12 bases agree with TRBD1. Looked up from germline, CDR1 is SQVTM and CDR2 is ANQGSEA. The V gene end was trimmed by 7 bases and the J gene end by 6 bases; junction bases not matched to a gene: 12. This CDR3 spans 15 amino acids. This CDR3 reads CSAGTGGAWGHGYTF. The CDR3 DNA reads TGCAGCGCCGGGACAGGGGGCGCGTGGGGACATGGCTACACCTTC.

The chain employs TRBV12-5 and TRBJ1-1; no definite D call. V lost 0 bases and J lost 9, with 14 bases in between. The CDR3 spans 14 residues. The V gene's germline CDR1 is LGHNT and CDR2 FRNRAP. CDR3 DNA sequence: TGTGCTAGTGGTTTGGTAACCGGGGAGGTTAAAGCTTTCTTT. Translated, it gives CASGLVTGEVKAFF.

The CDR3 region has the DNA TGTGCCAGCACCTCCGGGACTACATACAATGAGCAGTTCTTC. Translating it yields CASTSGTTYNEQFF. This chain joins TRBV6-5 and TRBJ2-1; 7 bases agree with TRBD2. The V gene's germline CDR1 is MNHEY and CDR2 SVGAGI. The length of the CDR3 is 14 residues. J gave up 4 bases and V 7 bases, and 7 bases lay outside the gene matches.

The chain combines TRBV4-3 with TRBJ1-1, with D possibly matching TRBD1 (6 bases). From germline, CDR1 is LGHNA and CDR2 YSLEER. The CDR3 totals 15 residues. The V end lost 4 bases, the J end lost 3 bases, and 15 bases lay between the germline ends. CDR3 sequence reads: CASSRAHRVDTEAFF. The CDR3 nucleotides read TGCGCCAGCAGCCGAGCACACAGGGTGGACACTGAAGCTTTCTTT.

This chain uses TRBV10-3 with TRBJ2-1; 7 bases are shared with TRBD1. The CDR3 contains 13 residues. Germline-derived CDR1 and CDR2 are ENHRY and SYGVKD. The ends lost 5 bases at V and 5 bases at J; junction bases unmatched: 3. The DNA for the CDR3 is TGTGCCATCAGTAGACAGGGCAACAATGAGCAGTTCTTC. Residues: CAISRQGNNEQFF.

About this clone: Other DNA variants within this sample encode the same CDR3. The chain carries TRBV27 and TRBJ1-6; D not certain. Germline assignment: CDR1 MNHEY and CDR2 SMNVEV (reference sequence). The CDR3 runs to 12 residues. The V end lost 5 bases, the J end lost 4 bases, and 3 bases lay between the germline ends. The CDR3 region is CASSLYNSPLHF. The CDR3 region has the DNA TGTGCCAGCAGTCTTTATAATTCACCCCTCCACTTT.

This clone was seen only once. Here the CDR3 DNA reads TGCGCCAGCAGCTTGATAGCGGGGGGGCGCCATGAGCAGTTCTTC. It is translated as CASSLIAGGRHEQFF. The chain is built from TRBV5-1 and TRBJ2-1, with 11 bases lining up with TRBD2. This CDR3 has 15 residues. Germline V gives CDR1 SGHRS, CDR2 YFSETQ. Trimming at V came to 1 base and at J to 8 bases, leaving 5 bases not matched to a gene.

This clone showed up just once. The CDR3 region has the DNA TGTGCCAGCAGCCAAGAATGGACAGGGGGCAATATTAACATTCAGTACTTC. Translated, it gives CASSQEWTGGNINIQYF. The chain carries TRBV4-2 and TRBJ2-4; 11 bases line up with TRBD1. Germline CDR1 LGHNA, CDR2 YNFKEQ. The CDR3 is 17 amino acids. Losses at the gene ends were 0 bases for V and 7 bases for J; bases not matched to a gene: 8.

The V call is TRBV5-1, the J call TRBJ2-1; a possible D gene is TRBD1 (5 bases). The CDR3 runs 15 residues. In germline, CDR1 is SGHRS, CDR2 YFSETQ. Trimming pared 4 bases from V and 3 bases from J, leaving 14 bases between. This CDR3 reads CASSDWTKGYNEQFF. The CDR3 DNA sequence: TGCGCCAGCAGCGATTGGACAAAGGGCTACAATGAGCAGTTCTTC.

The chain is built from TRBV7-2 and TRBJ2-3; the match to TRBD1 covers 9 bases. V dropped 6 bases and J dropped 9; count of bases not matched to a gene: 10. The CDR3 runs 14 residues. Looked up from germline, CDR1 is SGHTA and CDR2 is FQGNSA. CDR3 amino acids: CASRSPGQGGTQYF. The CDR3 bases are TGTGCCAGCAGATCCCCGGGACAGGGAGGCACGCAGTATTTT.

On this clone itself: A read error may be the cause here, since a much bigger clone is one base away. The rearrangement joins TRBV2 to TRBJ1-2; D perhaps matches TRBD1 (5 bases). CDR1 is SNHLY, CDR2 FYNNEI, per germline. The CDR3 is 13 residues long. V lost 6 bases, J lost 0 bases, and 8 bases lay in between. The DNA of the CDR3 is TGTGCCAGCAGCTTGACAGCTAACTATGGCTACACCTTC. This translates into CASSLTANYGYTF.

This rearrangement joins TRBV7-8 to TRBJ2-7; no clear D. Trimming took 2 bases from V and 2 from J, leaving 7 bases between them. The CDR3 sequence is 13 residues long. Germline lookup yields CDR1 SGHVS and CDR2 FQNEAQ. The CDR3 region has the DNA TGTGCCAGCAGCTTATCCAGGACCTACGAGCAGTACTTC. Its protein product is CASSLSRTYEQYF.

The chain couples TRBV19 to TRBJ1-5; 7 bases align to TRBD1. V dropped 4 bases and J dropped 0; count of bases not matched to a gene: 21. Germline V CDR1 and CDR2: LNHDA, SQIVND (reference sequence). The length of the CDR3 is 21 residues. The CDR3 protein is CASSKISMTGSRGISNQPQHF. CDR3 sequence (DNA): TGTGCCAGTAGTAAGATATCAATGACAGGGTCGCGGGGTATTAGCAATCAGCCCCAGCATTTT.

This clone was seen once. The genes are TRBV6-5 and TRBJ2-1; D ambiguous. The CDR3 runs 16 residues. Deletions cut 4 bases from V and 7 bases from J, with 20 bases between. Per germline, CDR1 MNHEY and CDR2 SVGAGI. The CDR3 DNA reads as TGTGCCAGCAGTTTCGCACGGAGATCGAACTGGAATGAGCAGTTCTTC. Amino acids: CASSFARRSNWNEQFF.

This chain joins TRBV28 and TRBJ2-7, with 8 nucleotides matching TRBD2. Germline V lookup: CDR1 MDHEN, CDR2 SYDVKM. Losses at the gene ends were 4 bases for V and 3 bases for J; bases not matched to a gene: 11. The CDR3 loop spans 16 amino acids. CDR3 sequence reads: CASSSPGGRLFYEQYF. The CDR3 DNA sequence: TGTGCCAGCAGTTCACCGGGGGGGCGGCTGTTCTACGAGCAGTACTTC.

The chain employs TRBV6-4 and TRBJ1-1; a weak D match, TRBD1 (5 bases). Trimming removed 6 bases at V and 1 base at J, with 12 bases between. This CDR3 comprises 14 residues. Per the germline V gene, CDR1 is MRHNA and CDR2 is SNTAGT. The CDR3 loop reads CASRVQRGNTEAFF. Written as DNA, the CDR3 is TGTGCCAGCAGGGTTCAAAGGGGGAACACTGAAGCTTTCTTT.

The chain is built from TRBV4-3 and TRBJ1-2; D is unresolved. This CDR3 comprises 14 residues. CDR1 and CDR2 (germline): LGHNA, YSLEER. V shed 3 bases and J shed 5 bases, with 13 bases lying between them. The CDR3 here is CASSQRIREYGYTF. The CDR3 DNA sequence: TGCGCCAGCAGCCAGAGAATCCGAGAATATGGCTACACCTTC.

The chain joins TRBV5-5 to TRBJ1-1; no clear D. CDR3 length: 15 amino acids. The V and J ends lost 0 bases and 7 bases respectively, with 16 bases between them. The germline gives CDR1 SGHKS, CDR2 YYEKEE (reference sequence). CDR3 region: CASSLERAWGGEAFF. The CDR3 bases are TGTGCCAGCAGCTTGGAAAGGGCGTGGGGAGGTGAAGCTTTCTTT.

V usage is TRBV4-3 and J usage is TRBJ1-1; a weak D match, TRBD1 (6 bases). The CDR3 runs 13 residues. Between the trimmed V and J ends, which lost 3 bases and 5 bases, there was a span of 10 bases. CDR1 and CDR2 (germline): LGHNA, YSLEER. CDR3 sequence: CASSHGQQTEAFF. CDR3 DNA sequence: TGCGCCAGCAGCCATGGACAGCAGACTGAAGCTTTCTTT.

This rearrangement joins TRBV2 to TRBJ2-5, with a weak D call TRBD2 (7 bases). The V and J ends lost 4 bases and 1 base respectively, with 16 bases between them. The CDR3 runs 16 residues. Germline CDR1 reads SNHLY; CDR2 reads FYNNEI. CDR3 DNA: TGTGCCAGCAGTGTACGACTGGGGGGGCCCCAAGAGACCCAGTACTTC. As protein: CASSVRLGGPQETQYF.

The V call is TRBV18, the J call TRBJ1-5; D remains unclear. Trimming removed 1 base at V and 2 bases at J, with 12 bases between. The germline V gene has CDR1 KGHSH and CDR2 LQKENI. The CDR3 length is 16 residues. CDR3 coding DNA: TGTGCCAGCTCACCACGGGGAGTCTTAGGCAATCAGCCCCAGCATTTT. Translated, it gives CASSPRGVLGNQPQHF. The full variable domain, in which reference TRBV18 and TRBJ1-5 provide the parts outside the CDR3, is NAGVMQNPRHLVRRRGQEARLRCSPMKGHSHVYWYRQLPEEGLKFMVYLQKENIIDESGMPKERFSAEFPKEGPSILRIQQVVRGDSAAYFCASSPRGVLGNQPQHFGDGTRLSIL.

This clone was seen more than once but under ten times. The CDR3 region has the DNA TGTGCCAGCAGCCAAGATCGGGGGAATATTATGAATGAGCAGTTCTTC. This translates into CASSQDRGNIMNEQFF. The genes are TRBV14 and TRBJ2-1; D perhaps matches TRBD2 (6 bases). V was clipped by 0 bases and J by 7 bases, with 16 bases between them. Germline values: CDR1 SGHDN, CDR2 FVKESK. The CDR3 extends over 16 amino acids.

There are a few counts of this clone. The chain is built from TRBV5-1 and TRBJ1-4; D gene unclear. This CDR3 region has 16 residues. The V gene lost 0 bases and the J gene lost 7 bases, with 16 bases spanning the gap. Germline V gene sequence: CDR1 SGHRS, CDR2 YFSETQ. As DNA, the CDR3 is TGCGCCAGCAGCTTGGTGGCGGGAGGCCTAGGTGAAAAACTGTTTTTT. Translating gives CASSLVAGGLGEKLFF. The variable domain in full, completed from reference TRBV5-1 and TRBJ1-4, reads KAGVTQTPRYLIKTRGQQVTLSCSPISGHRSVSWYQQTPGQGLQFLFEYFSETQRNKGNFPGRFSGRQFSNSRSEMNVSTLELGDSALYLCASSLVAGGLGEKLFFGSGTQLSVL.

The chain employs TRBV5-1 and TRBJ1-2; D remains unclear. The CDR3 extends over 14 amino acids. With 1 base removed from V and 4 bases from J, the gap between germline ends came to 11 bases. Germline assignment: CDR1 SGHRS and CDR2 YFSETQ. The CDR3 loop reads CASSLSPGSYGYTF. CDR3 in DNA: TGCGCCAGCAGCTTGAGCCCGGGTAGCTATGGCTACACCTTC.

The chain uses TRBV5-6 and TRBJ2-5; 11 nucleotides agree with TRBD2. Germline V lookup: CDR1 SGHDT, CDR2 YYEEEE. The length of the CDR3 is 18 residues. J was trimmed by 3 bases and V by 2 bases; bases with no gene match: 12. The CDR3 DNA follows: TGTGCCAGCAGCTTTTTAGGCCCTACTAGCGGGGGAAAAGAGACCCAGTACTTC. It specifies CASSFLGPTSGGKETQYF. Drawing the rest from reference TRBV5-6 and TRBJ2-5, the complete variable domain is DAGVTQSPTHLIKTRGQQVTLRCSPKSGHDTVSWYQQALGQGPQFIFQYYEEEERQRGNFPDRFSGHQFPNYSSELNVNALLLGDSALYLCASSFLGPTSGGKETQYFGPGTRLLVL.

This rearrangement joins TRBV14 to TRBJ1-2; D unclear. Germline assignment: CDR1 SGHDN and CDR2 FVKESK. CDR3 size: 13 residues. V lost 3 bases to trimming and J lost 5 bases, with 10 bases between them. CDR3 nucleotide sequence: TGTGCCAGCAGCCAGGGCAGGCATTATGGCTACACCTTC. This encodes CASSQGRHYGYTF.

The V gene is TRBV6-5, the J gene TRBJ1-2; 7 bases match TRBD1. V lost 3 bases and J lost 8; bases outside the gene matches: 6. CDR3 size: 13 residues. The V gene's germline CDR1 is MNHEY and CDR2 SVGAGI. This chain's CDR3 is CASSYRQGGGYTF. In DNA form, the CDR3 reads TGTGCCAGCAGTTATCGACAGGGCGGCGGCTACACCTTC.

This clone has more than one count but fewer than ten. The rearrangement joins TRBV7-8 to TRBJ2-7, with unresolved D. This CDR3 comprises 13 residues. V was cut by 5 bases and J by 2 bases, with 10 bases left in between. From germline, CDR1 is SGHVS and CDR2 FQNEAQ. The CDR3 sequence: CASSQRQAYEQYF. CDR3 DNA sequence: TGTGCCAGCAGCCAAAGGCAGGCCTACGAGCAGTACTTC.

This rearrangement joins TRBV10-3 to TRBJ1-2; D not resolved. Germline-derived CDR1 and CDR2 are ENHRY and SYGVKD. The V and J ends lost 0 bases and 7 bases respectively, with 9 bases between them. The CDR3 loop spans 13 amino acids. For the CDR3, the DNA is TGTGCCATCAGTGAGTCGATGAGCTTTGGCTACACCTTC. It translates to CAISESMSFGYTF.

The genes are TRBV11-3 and TRBJ2-1; the D is unclear. Germline V gene lookup returns CDR1 SGHNT and CDR2 YENEEA. CDR3 length: 12 amino acids. V lost 5 bases, J lost 6 bases, and 8 bases lay in between. CDR3 sequence (DNA): TGTGCCAGCAGCGTTAGCAGCAATGAGCAGTTCTTC. Translated: CASSVSSNEQFF.

With regard to this clone: An end of the junction does not agree with germline; a read error may underlie this. The sample carries other DNA sequences with the same CDR3. The chain couples TRBV4-2 to TRBJ2-3; 12 bases are shared with TRBD2. Germline lookup yields CDR1 LGHNA and CDR2 YNFKEQ. This CDR3 region has 17 residues. The CDR3 reads CASSQDSTSGGRQTQYF. The CDR3 region has the DNA TGTGCCAGTAGCCAAGATTCGACTAGCGGGGGCCGGCAGACGCAGTATTTT.